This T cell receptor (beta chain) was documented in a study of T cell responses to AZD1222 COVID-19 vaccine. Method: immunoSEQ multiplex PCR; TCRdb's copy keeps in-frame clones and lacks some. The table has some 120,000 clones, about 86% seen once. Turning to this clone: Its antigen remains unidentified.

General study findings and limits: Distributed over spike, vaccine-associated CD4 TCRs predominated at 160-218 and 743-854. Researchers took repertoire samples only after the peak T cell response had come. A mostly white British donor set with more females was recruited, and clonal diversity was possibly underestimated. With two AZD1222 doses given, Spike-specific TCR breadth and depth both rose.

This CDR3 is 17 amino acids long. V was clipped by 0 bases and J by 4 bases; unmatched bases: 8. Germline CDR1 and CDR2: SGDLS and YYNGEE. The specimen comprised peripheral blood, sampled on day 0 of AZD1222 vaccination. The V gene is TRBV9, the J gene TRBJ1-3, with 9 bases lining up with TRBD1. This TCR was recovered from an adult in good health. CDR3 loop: CASSVALETGGGNTIYF. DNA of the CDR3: TGTGCCAGCAGCGTAGCCCTCGAGACAGGGGGAGGAAACACCATATATTTT.